This T cell receptor beta chain was profiled in a study of lymphopenia after photon versus proton radiotherapy (dated by TCRdb to about 2019). About the investigation overall: The study compared the immunological effects of photon versus proton radiation therapy in patients with gastrointestinal tumors who developed high-grade lymphopenia. The approximately 20 patients in the cohort had gastrointestinal tumors, were treated with either photon or proton therapy, and subsequently developed lymphopenia. The goal of the study was to characterize the differences between the two radiation modalities in how they affect the immune system. What the work shows at the level of the full study, not this receptor alone: The survival association was assessed only in patients who died, and better survival with proton therapy was presented by the authors as a possibility rather than a demonstrated result. Relative stability during treatment was observed in proton-treated patients, whereas loss of naive T cells and TCR diversity and gain of effector/memory populations were observed in photon-treated patients. Among patients across the cohort who died, overall survival time showed an inverse correlation with a larger post-nadir drop in TCR diversity. After the lymphocyte count nadir, oligoclonal expansion, especially of CD8+ Temra cells, was observed in photon-treated repertoires, and the drop in diversity was driven by this expansion.

Relative to germline, V is 3 bases shorter and J is 0 bases shorter, with 6 bases between their ends. According to the germline V gene, CDR1 reads KGHSH and CDR2 reads LQKENI. The CDR3 holds 15 amino acids from the cysteine to the phenylalanine. Here the CDR3 DNA is all that survives: 45 bases in frame from base 1. About this clone itself: There is no known antigen for this receptor. No qualities accompany the bases; no much larger clone lies one base away.

Libraries were built with the immunoSEQ multiplex PCR assay. T cell repertoires were profiled by deep sequencing of rearranged TCR beta loci, alongside multiparametric flow cytometry. Drawn from immuneACCESS, this table holds only the in-frame rearrangements with V and J called that TCRdb kept. Clones are partly lost; checked studies trace under half to an unresolved V gene and leave the rest unexplained. In this sample the table shows 25,000 to 30,000 clones, over 80% of which occur a single time. The top ten clonotypes cover approximately 19% of the sample. The V gene is TRBV18 and the J gene is TRBJ2-6; there is no confident call for the D gene. This receptor was obtained from a man aged 45 to 65 with gastric cancer. The material was peripheral blood, obtained from a patient treated with photon-based radiotherapy. The base sequence is TGTGCCAGCTCACCGGGAAACTCTGGGGCCAACGTCCTGACTTTC. Translation gives CASSPGNSGANVLTF.